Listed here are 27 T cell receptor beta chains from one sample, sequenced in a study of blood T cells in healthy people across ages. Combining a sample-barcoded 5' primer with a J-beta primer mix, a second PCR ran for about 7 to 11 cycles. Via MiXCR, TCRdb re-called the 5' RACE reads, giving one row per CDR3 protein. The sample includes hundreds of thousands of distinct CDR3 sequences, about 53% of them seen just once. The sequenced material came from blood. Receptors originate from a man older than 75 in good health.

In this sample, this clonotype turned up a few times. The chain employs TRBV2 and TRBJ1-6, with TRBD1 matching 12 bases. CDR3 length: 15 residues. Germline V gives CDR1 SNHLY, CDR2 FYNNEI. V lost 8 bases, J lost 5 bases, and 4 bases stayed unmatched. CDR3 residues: CASARDRGHNSPLHF. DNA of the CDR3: TGTGCCAGCGCAAGGGACAGGGGGCATAATTCACCCCTCCACTTT.

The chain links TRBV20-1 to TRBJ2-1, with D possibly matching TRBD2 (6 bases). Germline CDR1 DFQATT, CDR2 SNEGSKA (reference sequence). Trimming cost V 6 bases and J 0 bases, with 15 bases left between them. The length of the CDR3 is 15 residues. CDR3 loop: CSANSGGTSYNEQFF. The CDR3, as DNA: TGCAGTGCCAACTCCGGGGGAACCTCCTACAATGAGCAGTTCTTC.

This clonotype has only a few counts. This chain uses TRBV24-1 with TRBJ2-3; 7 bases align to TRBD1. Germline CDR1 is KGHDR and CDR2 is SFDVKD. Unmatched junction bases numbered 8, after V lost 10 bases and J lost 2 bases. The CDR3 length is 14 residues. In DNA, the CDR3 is TGTGCCACTCAAGGGGGCACTGCCACAGATACGCAGTATTTT. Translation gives CATQGGTATDTQYF.

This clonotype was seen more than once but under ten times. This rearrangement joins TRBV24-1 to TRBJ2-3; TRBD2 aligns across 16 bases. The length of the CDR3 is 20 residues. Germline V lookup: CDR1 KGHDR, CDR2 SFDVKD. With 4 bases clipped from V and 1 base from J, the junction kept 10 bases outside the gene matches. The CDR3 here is CATSDAGLAGGQFGTDTQYF. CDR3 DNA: TGTGCCACCAGTGACGCGGGACTAGCGGGAGGGCAATTTGGCACAGATACGCAGTATTTT.

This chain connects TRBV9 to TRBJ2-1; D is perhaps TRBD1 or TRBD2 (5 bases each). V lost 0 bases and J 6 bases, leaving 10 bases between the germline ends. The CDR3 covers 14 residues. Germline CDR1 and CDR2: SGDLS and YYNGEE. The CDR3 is CASSVVSGANEQFF. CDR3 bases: TGTGCCAGCAGCGTAGTATCCGGGGCCAATGAGCAGTTCTTC.

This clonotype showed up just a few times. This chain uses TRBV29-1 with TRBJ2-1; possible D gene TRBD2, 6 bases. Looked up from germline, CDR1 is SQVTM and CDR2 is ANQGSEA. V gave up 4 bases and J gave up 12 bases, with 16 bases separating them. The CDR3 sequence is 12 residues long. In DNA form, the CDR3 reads TGCAGCGTTGGGTCGGGGGAGTTGGTGCAGTTCTTC. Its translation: CSVGSGELVQFF.

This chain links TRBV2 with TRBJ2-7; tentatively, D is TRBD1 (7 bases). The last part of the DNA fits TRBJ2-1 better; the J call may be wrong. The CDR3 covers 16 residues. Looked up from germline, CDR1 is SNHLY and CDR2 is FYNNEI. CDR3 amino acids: CASNTGTATLGGEQFF. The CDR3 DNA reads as TGTGCCAGCAATACCGGGACAGCGACCTTGGGGGGTGAGCAGTTCTTC.

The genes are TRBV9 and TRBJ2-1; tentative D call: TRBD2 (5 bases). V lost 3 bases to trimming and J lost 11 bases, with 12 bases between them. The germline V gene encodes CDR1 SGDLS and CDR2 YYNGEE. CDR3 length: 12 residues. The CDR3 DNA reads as TGTGCCAGCAGCGATAGGAGGACCCAGCAGTTCTTC. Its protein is CASSDRRTQQFF.

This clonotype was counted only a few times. The CDR3 region is CASSQASGSREQYF. In DNA, the CDR3 is TGTGCCAGCAGCCAGGCTAGCGGGAGTCGCGAGCAGTACTTC. V is TRBV3-1 and J is TRBJ2-7; TRBD2 matches 10 bases. CDR3 size: 14 residues. V trimming: 3 bases; J trimming: 6 bases; junction bases outside the gene matches: 5. The germline gives CDR1 LGHDT, CDR2 YNNKEL (reference sequence).

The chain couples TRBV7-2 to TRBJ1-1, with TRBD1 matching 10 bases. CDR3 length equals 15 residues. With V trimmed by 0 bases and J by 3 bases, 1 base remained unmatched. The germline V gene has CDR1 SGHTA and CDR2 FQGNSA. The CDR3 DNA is TGTGCCAGCAGCTTAGCGACAGGGGGCTACACTGAAGCTTTCTTT. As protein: CASSLATGGYTEAFF.

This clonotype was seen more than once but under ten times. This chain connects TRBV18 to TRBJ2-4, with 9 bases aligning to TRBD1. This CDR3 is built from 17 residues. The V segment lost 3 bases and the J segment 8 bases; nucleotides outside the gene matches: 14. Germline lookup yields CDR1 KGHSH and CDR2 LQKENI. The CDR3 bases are TGTGCCAGCTCACCCATTCCTACAGGGGGCGCAAGTGACATTCAGTACTTC. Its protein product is CASSPIPTGGASDIQYF.

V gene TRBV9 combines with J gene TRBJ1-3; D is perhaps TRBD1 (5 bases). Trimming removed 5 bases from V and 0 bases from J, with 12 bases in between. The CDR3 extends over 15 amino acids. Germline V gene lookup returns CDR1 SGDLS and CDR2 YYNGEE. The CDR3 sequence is CASRSGSSSGNTIYF. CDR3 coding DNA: TGTGCCAGCAGATCAGGGAGCAGCTCTGGAAACACCATATATTTT.

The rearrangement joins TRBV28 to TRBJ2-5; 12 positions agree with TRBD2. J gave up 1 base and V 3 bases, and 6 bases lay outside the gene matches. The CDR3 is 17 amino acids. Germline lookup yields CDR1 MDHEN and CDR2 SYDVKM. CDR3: CASSFLAGGFPQETQYF. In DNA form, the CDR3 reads TGTGCCAGCAGTTTTCTAGCGGGGGGGTTTCCCCAAGAGACCCAGTACTTC.

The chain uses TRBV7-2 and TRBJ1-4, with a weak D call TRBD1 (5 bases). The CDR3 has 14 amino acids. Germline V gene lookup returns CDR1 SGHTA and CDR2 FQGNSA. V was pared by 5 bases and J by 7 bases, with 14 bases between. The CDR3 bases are TGTGCCAGCAGCAATCGGGGCCGCTTTGAAAAACTGTTTTTT. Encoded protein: CASSNRGRFEKLFF.

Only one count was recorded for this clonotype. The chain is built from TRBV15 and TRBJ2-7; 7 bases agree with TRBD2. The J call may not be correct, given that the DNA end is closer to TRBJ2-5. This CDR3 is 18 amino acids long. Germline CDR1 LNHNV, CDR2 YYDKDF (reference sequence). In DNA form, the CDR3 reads TGTGCCACCAGCAGTTGGGACGGGACGCGGGGGAAAAAAGAGACCCAGTACTTC. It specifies CATSSWDGTRGKKETQYF.

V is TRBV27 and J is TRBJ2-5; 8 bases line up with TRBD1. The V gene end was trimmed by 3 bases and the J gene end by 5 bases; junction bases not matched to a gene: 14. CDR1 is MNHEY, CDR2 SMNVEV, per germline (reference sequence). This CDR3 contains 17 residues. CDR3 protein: CASSFEGRQGAGETQYF. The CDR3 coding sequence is TGTGCCAGCAGTTTTGAGGGAAGGCAGGGGGCAGGGGAGACCCAGTACTTC.

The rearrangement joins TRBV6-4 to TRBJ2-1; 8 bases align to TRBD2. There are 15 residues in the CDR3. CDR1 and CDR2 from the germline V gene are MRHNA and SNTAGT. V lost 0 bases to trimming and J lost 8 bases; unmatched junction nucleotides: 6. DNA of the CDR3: TGTGCCAGCAGTGACTCGTCGGGAGGGACGTATGAGCAGTTCTTC. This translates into CASSDSSGGTYEQFF.

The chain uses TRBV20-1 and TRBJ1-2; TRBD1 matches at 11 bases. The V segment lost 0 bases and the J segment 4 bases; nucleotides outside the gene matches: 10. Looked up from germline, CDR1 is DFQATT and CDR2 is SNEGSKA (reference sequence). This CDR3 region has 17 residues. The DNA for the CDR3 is TGCAGTGCTAGAGAGCTTGGGACAGGGGGATTGGCCTATGGCTACACCTTC. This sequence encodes CSARELGTGGLAYGYTF.

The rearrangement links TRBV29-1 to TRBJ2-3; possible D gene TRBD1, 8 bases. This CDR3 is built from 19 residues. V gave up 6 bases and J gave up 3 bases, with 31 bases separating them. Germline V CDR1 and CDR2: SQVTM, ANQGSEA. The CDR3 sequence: CSVTGQGSGSGKVTDTQYF. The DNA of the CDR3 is TGCAGCGTCACCGGACAGGGCTCGGGAAGCGGGAAAGTGACAGATACGCAGTATTTT.

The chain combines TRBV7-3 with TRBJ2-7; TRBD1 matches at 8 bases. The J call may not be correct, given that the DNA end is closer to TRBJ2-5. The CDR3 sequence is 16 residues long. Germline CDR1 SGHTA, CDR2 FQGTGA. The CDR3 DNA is TGTGCCAGCACCATTGGGGGCAGGGGGCGCAAAGAGACCCAGTACTTC. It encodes CASTIGGRGRKETQYF.

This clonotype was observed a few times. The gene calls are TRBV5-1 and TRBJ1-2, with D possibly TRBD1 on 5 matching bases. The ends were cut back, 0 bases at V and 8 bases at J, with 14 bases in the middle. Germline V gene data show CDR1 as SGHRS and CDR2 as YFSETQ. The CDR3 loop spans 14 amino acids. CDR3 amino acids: CASSLVAGDVGYTF. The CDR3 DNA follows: TGCGCCAGCAGCTTGGTTGCGGGGGATGTAGGCTACACCTTC.

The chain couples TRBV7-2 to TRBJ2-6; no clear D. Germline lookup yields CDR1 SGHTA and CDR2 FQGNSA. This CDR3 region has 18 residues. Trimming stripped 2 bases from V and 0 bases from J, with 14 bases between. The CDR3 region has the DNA TGTGCCAGCAGCTTATACCCCAGGCATCCCTCTGGGGCCAACGTCCTGACTTTC. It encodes CASSLYPRHPSGANVLTF. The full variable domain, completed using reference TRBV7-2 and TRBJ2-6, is GAGVSQSPSNKVTEKGKDVELRCDPISGHTALYWYRQSLGQGLEFLIYFQGNSAPDKSGLPSDRFSAERTGGSVSTLTIQRTQQEDSAVYLCASSLYPRHPSGANVLTFGAGSRLTVL.

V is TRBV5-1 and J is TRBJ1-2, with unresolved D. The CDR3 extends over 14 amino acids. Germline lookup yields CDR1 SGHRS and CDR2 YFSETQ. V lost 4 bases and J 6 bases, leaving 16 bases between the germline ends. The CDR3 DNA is TGCGCCAGCAGCCCCCTTGGGGAACGCCATGGCTACACCTTC. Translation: CASSPLGERHGYTF.

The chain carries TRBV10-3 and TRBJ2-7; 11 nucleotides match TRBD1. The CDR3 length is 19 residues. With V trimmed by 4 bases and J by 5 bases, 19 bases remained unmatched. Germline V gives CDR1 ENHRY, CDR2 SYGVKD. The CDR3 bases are TGTGCCATCAGTGGAAGGAGCCCGAGGACCCGGGACAGGGGGGACGAGCAGTACTTC. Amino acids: CAISGRSPRTRDRGDEQYF.

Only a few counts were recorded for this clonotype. CDR3 DNA sequence: TGTGCCAGCAGGGAGACAGGGCTCATAGCCAAAAACATTCAGTACTTC. Translated: CASRETGLIAKNIQYF. The V and J genes are TRBV2 and TRBJ2-4; 7 bases map to TRBD1. Germline V lookup: CDR1 SNHLY, CDR2 FYNNEI. V lost 6 bases to trimming and J lost 0 bases; unmatched junction nucleotides: 8. The CDR3 runs to 16 residues. The full variable domain, rest sourced from reference TRBV2 and TRBJ2-4, is EPEVTQTPSHQVTQMGQEVILRCVPISNHLYFYWYRQILGQKVEFLVSFYNNEISEKSEIFDDQFSVERPDGSNFTLKIRSTKLEDSAMYFCASRETGLIAKNIQYFGAGTRLSVL.

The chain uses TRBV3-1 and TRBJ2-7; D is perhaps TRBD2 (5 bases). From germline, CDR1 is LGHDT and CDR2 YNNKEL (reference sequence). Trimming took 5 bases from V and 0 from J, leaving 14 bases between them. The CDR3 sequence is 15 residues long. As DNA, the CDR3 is TGTGCCAGCAGCTTCTCCAGCGGCCCCTCCTACGAGCAGTACTTC. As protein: CASSFSSGPSYEQYF.

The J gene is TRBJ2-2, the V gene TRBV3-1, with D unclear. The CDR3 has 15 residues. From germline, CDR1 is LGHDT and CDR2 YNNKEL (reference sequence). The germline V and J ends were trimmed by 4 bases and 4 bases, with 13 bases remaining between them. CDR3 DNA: TGTGCCAGCAGCCGTCAAACATCACCCACCGGGGAGCTGTTTTTT. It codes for CASSRQTSPTGELFF.